The present T cell receptor (beta chain) was sequenced within a study of cytomegalovirus exposure and HLA in healthy donors. Sequencing was performed with immunoSEQ multiplex PCR; in TCRdb, only in-frame clones are kept and a portion is missing. Counted here are 130,000 to 150,000 clones, roughly nine tenths occurring once; the ten biggest clones make up around 3.2%. Germline CDR1 LGHNA, CDR2 YSLEER. The CDR3 consists of 14 residues. Trimming took 4 bases from V and 10 from J, leaving 18 bases between them. The rearrangement uses TRBV4-3 and TRBJ2-3; D might be TRBD1 (6 bases). What was sequenced was PBMCs. The source is a woman between 18 and 29 years old in good health and CMV-seropositive. The CDR3 DNA reads TGCGCCAGCAGCCTTTCTCTTAGGGGGACGGCGCAGTATTTT. Its protein is CASSLSLRGTAQYF.